This passage covers 13 T cell receptor beta chains from one sample sequenced in a study of T cell responses to AZD1222 COVID-19 vaccine. Only in-frame clones appear in the TCRdb table, and some are missing; sequencing was by immunoSEQ multiplex PCR. The table shows approximately 67,000 clones, with roughly nine tenths occurring only once. Sequenced material: peripheral blood, taken 28 days after the second AZD1222 dose. These receptor sequences come from an adult who received the AZD1222 COVID-19 vaccine.

The chain couples TRBV11-3 to TRBJ2-5; perhaps TRBD2 as D (5 bases). V was clipped by 5 bases and J by 5 bases, with 9 bases between them. From germline, CDR1 is SGHNT and CDR2 YENEEA. CDR3 size: 12 residues. CDR3 DNA: TGTGCCAGCAGCCAACCGGGGGAGACCCAGTACTTC. This gives the protein CASSQPGETQYF.

The V and J genes are TRBV27 and TRBJ1-5, with D tentatively TRBD1 (5 bases). The CDR3 loop spans 14 amino acids. Germline CDR1 and CDR2: MNHEY and SMNVEV (reference sequence). The V end was cut by 4 bases, the J end by 9 bases, with 16 bases between. DNA of the CDR3: TGTGCCAGCAGTTCCTTGGGGGGGGGAGCGCCCCAGCATTTT. It specifies CASSSLGGGAPQHF.

The chain links TRBV29-1 to TRBJ1-4; the D is unclear. Per the germline V gene, CDR1 is SQVTM and CDR2 is ANQGSEA. Trimming stripped 8 bases from V and 4 bases from J, with 11 bases between. The CDR3 totals 12 residues. The CDR3: CSKGRSNEKLFF. In nucleotides, the CDR3 is TGCAGCAAGGGCAGGAGTAATGAAAAACTGTTTTTT.

This clone was counted between two and nine times. The gene calls are TRBV30 and TRBJ2-7, with 11 bases lining up with TRBD1. J gave up 6 bases and V 3 bases, and 7 bases lay outside the gene matches. The CDR3 extends over 14 amino acids. Germline-derived CDR1 and CDR2 are GTSNPN and SVGIG (reference sequence). In nucleotides, the CDR3 is TGTGCCTGGAGCCCCCGGACAGGGGGCGCCGAGCAGTACTTC. This translates into CAWSPRTGGAEQYF.

The rearrangement joins TRBV3-1 (or the pseudogene TRBV3-2) to TRBJ2-7, with 7 bases that match TRBD1. Germline V gene data show CDR1 as LGHDT and CDR2 as YNNKEL (reference sequence). The CDR3 covers 16 residues. V was pared by 0 bases and J by 2 bases, with 7 bases of the junction left unmatched. For the CDR3, the DNA is TGTGCCAGCAGCCAAGATCTGTGGGACAGAACCTACGAGCAGTACTTC. Amino acids: CASSQDLWDRTYEQYF.

J is TRBJ1-2 and V is TRBV5-5, with D uncertain. Trimming cost V 0 bases and J 4 bases, with 19 bases left between them. CDR1 is SGHKS and CDR2 is YYEKEE in the germline V gene (reference sequence). The length of the CDR3 is 17 residues. The CDR3 protein is CASSLGDLKPRSYGYTF. CDR3 coding DNA: TGTGCCAGCAGCTTGGGAGACCTTAAACCACGGTCCTATGGCTACACCTTC.

The gene calls are TRBV6-5 and TRBJ2-7; a possible D gene is TRBD2 (6 bases). CDR3 size: 13 residues. CDR1 and CDR2 from the germline V gene are MNHEY and SVGAGI. With 4 bases removed from V and 6 bases from J, the gap between germline ends came to 13 bases. The DNA of the CDR3 is TGTGCCAGCAGTTCCGGCGGGATGGTCGAGCAGTACTTC. This gives the protein CASSSGGMVEQYF.

This clone has just one count. The V gene is TRBV5-4, the J gene TRBJ1-4, with 7 bases lining up with TRBD1. The germline gives CDR1 SGHNT, CDR2 YYREEE (reference sequence). V was clipped by 4 bases and J by 9 bases; unmatched bases: 18. CDR3 length equals 17 residues. The CDR3: CASSRTGDGRRMKKLFF. In DNA form, the CDR3 reads TGTGCCAGCAGCCGTACAGGGGACGGGCGTCGTATGAAAAAACTGTTTTTT.

This clone has a handful of counts. V is TRBV2 and J is TRBJ1-1, with no clear D. Trimming cost V 6 bases and J 1 base, with 9 bases left between them. The CDR3 length is 13 residues. Germline V gene lookup returns CDR1 SNHLY and CDR2 FYNNEI. The CDR3 protein is CASSADPNTEAFF. In nucleotides, the CDR3 is TGTGCCAGCAGCGCAGACCCGAACACTGAAGCTTTCTTT.

This clone was counted once. The chain carries TRBV7-9 and TRBJ2-7; D is possibly TRBD2 (6 bases). V was shortened by 5 bases and J by 1 base, with 18 bases between the two germline ends. Germline V gene lookup returns CDR1 SEHNR and CDR2 FQNEAQ (reference sequence). This CDR3 region has 16 residues. CDR3 in DNA: TGTGCCAGCAGCCCGCGAGAACCGGGAGCATCCTACGAGCAGTACTTC. This gives the protein CASSPREPGASYEQYF.

The V call is TRBV19, the J call TRBJ2-5; 8 bases match TRBD1. Germline V gene lookup returns CDR1 LNHDA and CDR2 SQIVND (reference sequence). The ends lost 9 bases at V and 3 bases at J; junction bases unmatched: 6. This CDR3 spans 13 amino acids. The CDR3 DNA is TGTGCCAGCCGGACAGGGATCGAAGAGACCCAGTACTTC. It encodes CASRTGIEETQYF.

This chain uses TRBV7-2 with TRBJ2-1; 8 bases agree with TRBD2. CDR3 size: 15 residues. V shed 5 bases and J 6 bases; nucleotides not matched to a gene: 9. Germline CDR1 reads SGHTA; CDR2 reads FQGNSA. The CDR3, as DNA: TGTGCCAGCAGCGTGGGACTAGGAAAGGGCAATGAGCAGTTCTTC. Its translation is CASSVGLGKGNEQFF.

The CDR3 protein is CASSRDSRDQPQHF. CDR3 DNA: TGTGCCAGCAGTCGGGACAGCCGAGATCAGCCCCAGCATTTT. The chain uses TRBV6-5 and TRBJ1-5, with TRBD1 identical over 7 bases. V lost 5 bases, J lost 5 bases, and 6 bases stayed unmatched. Looked up from germline, CDR1 is MNHEY and CDR2 is SVGAGI. This CDR3 region has 14 residues.